This note documents a single TCR beta chain sequence. Its antigen is undetermined. The data are from a study of cytomegalovirus exposure and HLA in healthy donors. General study findings and limits: A later analysis, which compared TCR beta chains of equal frequency, found the HLA-associated ones more clonally expanded. Accurate prediction of most subjects' HLA-A and HLA-B alleles from TCR beta sequences was reported. Previous analysis showed most TCR beta V segments were productive about 90% or about 30% of the time.

Germline lookup yields CDR1 GTSNPN and CDR2 SVGIG (reference sequence). The CDR3 contains 13 residues. V dropped 3 bases and J dropped 5 bases, with 13 bases sitting between them. The PCR was carried out with 60 Vbeta primers and 13 Jbeta primers. In the authors' workflow: An analysis that came later counted 73 million or so unique TCR beta chains, around 10 million shared. The table came from immunoSEQ multiplex PCR; TCRdb's copy has only in-frame clones and leaves some out. D and trimming were read from the DNA, whereas the V and J calls and clone size are those reported in that table. Its table lists under 200,000 clones.

Source material: PBMCs. The source is a man younger than 45 in good health and CMV-seronegative. The rearrangement links TRBV30 to TRBJ2-5, with D possibly being TRBD2 (7 bases). CDR3 coding DNA: TGTGCCTGGAGCCGGGGGGCGGTTGAGACCCAGTACTTC. Amino acid sequence: CAWSRGAVETQYF.